This is a list of T cell receptor beta chains from one sample in a study of blood T cell repertoires in COVID-19. The method was immunoSEQ multiplex PCR; TCRdb's version includes in-frame clones alone and lacks a portion of them. The sample shows 70,000 to 80,000 clones, over 80% of them seen only once. The sample consisted of peripheral blood. These receptor sequences come from an elderly woman with acute or convalescent COVID-19. The CDR3 runs from the conserved cysteine through the conserved F or W. The D gene is left open where the match is weak. Part of the rows lack a size; the others show once, few, many or a class for expanded clones.

D	J	size	V	DNA	CDR3
-	TRBJ1-1	-	TRBV24-1	TGTGCCACCAGTGATTCCAGGGTTTCGAACACTGAAGCTTTCTTT	CATSDSRVSNTEAFF
TRBD2	TRBJ2-1	-	TRBV5-1	TGCGCCAGCAGTTTGGGTCGCGGGAGGTCGCGGGAGCAGTTCTTC	CASSLGRGRSREQFF
-	TRBJ2-3	-	TRBV29-1	TGCAGCGTTGCGAGGACTAGCACAGATACGCAGTATTTT	CSVARTSTDTQYF
TRBD2	TRBJ2-7	-	TRBV5-1	TGCGCCAGCAGCTTGTGGGTAGCGGGAGTATCGTCCTACGAGCAGTACTTC	CASSLWVAGVSSYEQYF
TRBD1	TRBJ1-1	few	TRBV5-1	TGCGCCAGCAGCCCGGACAGGGCGAACACTGAAGCTTTCTTT	CASSPDRANTEAFF
TRBD1	TRBJ2-7	-	TRBV6-2/TRBV6-3	TGTGCCAGCAGTTACTACAGGGGGGATGACGAGCAGTACTTC	CASSYYRGDDEQYF
-	TRBJ1-5	-	TRBV5-8	TGTGCCAGCAGCTTGGAGGACAGACCTAATCAGCCCCAGCATTTT	CASSLEDRPNQPQHF
TRBD1	TRBJ1-2	-	TRBV27	TGTGCCAGCAGTTTAAGGGGGCGCTCCTATGGCTACACCTTC	CASSLRGRSYGYTF
TRBD2	TRBJ2-3	-	TRBV5-4	TGTGCCAGCAGCTTGACTAGCGCTGTCACAGATACGCAGTATTTT	CASSLTSAVTDTQYF
-	TRBJ2-7	-	TRBV7-9	TGTGCCAGCGGCCTCTCCTACGAGCAGTACTTC	CASGLSYEQYF
-	TRBJ2-2	-	TRBV6-5	TGTGCCAGCACCGTTGGGAGGGGGGTCGGGGAGCTGTTTTTT	CASTVGRGVGELFF
TRBD2	TRBJ2-1	once	TRBV7-9	TGTGCCAGCAGCGGACTAGCGGGAGGAATTAATGAGCAGTTCTTC	CASSGLAGGINEQFF
TRBD1	TRBJ1-1	-	TRBV19	TGTGCCAGTAGTATTTCCCCCCGGACAGGGAATGAAGCTTTCTTT	CASSISPRTGNEAFF
-	TRBJ1-1	-	TRBV3-1/TRBV3-2	TGTGCCAGCAGCCAAGAGAAGACTTCTGTGATGAACACTGAAGCTTTCTTT	CASSQEKTSVMNTEAFF
TRBD1	TRBJ2-3	-	TRBV2	TGTGCCAGCAGCGGACAGGGAGGCACAGATACGCAGTATTTT	CASSGQGGTDTQYF
TRBD2	TRBJ2-2	-	TRBV28	TGTGCCAGCACCTTTAGCGGGAGTAGGGGCTGGGGGGAGCTGTTTTTT	CASTFSGSRGWGELFF
TRBD2	TRBJ2-5	-	TRBV6-2/TRBV6-3	TGTGCCAGCAGTTACTGGCTAGCGGGAGTAGAGACCCAGTACTTC	CASSYWLAGVETQYF
TRBD1	TRBJ1-2	once	TRBV30	TGTGCCTGGAGTGTAGGGGGACAGGGCTTCTCTAACTATGGCTACACCTTC	CAWSVGGQGFSNYGYTF
-	TRBJ2-3	-	TRBV25-1	TGTGCCAGCAGTGAACGGTGGGAGGCGGCGGATACGCAGTATTTT	CASSERWEAADTQYF
TRBD1	TRBJ2-7	-	TRBV5-8	TGTGCCAGCCCAGGGGGCCCATACTACGAGCAGTACTTC	CASPGGPYYEQYF
TRBD1	TRBJ2-3	-	TRBV5-4	TGTGCCAGCAGCTTGGGCAGGGGGAATACGCAGTATTTT	CASSLGRGNTQYF
-	TRBJ2-3	-	TRBV6-2/TRBV6-3	TGTGCCAGCAGTTACTCCCACTCTACGGTGGATACGCAGTATTTT	CASSYSHSTVDTQYF
TRBD1	TRBJ2-7	-	TRBV9	TGTGCCAGCAGCGTAGATGGCGGACAGGGGGTTAGTTGGTCCTACGAGCAGTACTTC	CASSVDGGQGVSWSYEQYF
-	TRBJ2-6	-	TRBV7-8	TGTGCCAGCAGCCACGCGAGGGGGGGCCTCTCTGGGGCCAACGTCCTGACTTTC	CASSHARGGLSGANVLTF
-	TRBJ1-2	-	TRBV11-2	TGTGCCAGCAGCCTTCCTGGACAGTTCTATGGCTACACCTTC	CASSLPGQFYGYTF
-	TRBJ2-1	-	TRBV5-5	TGTGCCAGCAGCCAAGCAAATGAGCAGTTCTTC	CASSQANEQFF
-	TRBJ1-6	-	TRBV7-2	TGTGCCAGCAGCTTAGAGGGGTATTCACCCCTCCACTTT	CASSLEGYSPLHF
TRBD2	TRBJ2-1	-	TRBV11-3	TGTGCCAGCAGCCCCGCCGGGGGGGCTGGCTACAATGAGCAGTTCTTC	CASSPAGGAGYNEQFF
-	TRBJ2-1	once	TRBV6-5	TGTGCCAGCAGTCAGGGTTACTCCTACAATGAGCAGTTCTTC	CASSQGYSYNEQFF
TRBD1	TRBJ1-5	-	TRBV28	TGTGCCAGCAGTTTATTCACACAGGGGAATCAGCCCCAGCATTTT	CASSLFTQGNQPQHF
TRBD2	TRBJ2-3	-	TRBV11-3	TGTGCCAGCAGCTTAGTACTAGCGGGAGGCCCAGATACGCAGTATTTT	CASSLVLAGGPDTQYF
TRBD1	TRBJ2-2	-	TRBV29-1	TGCAGCGTATCGACAGGGAGCACCGGGGAGCTGTTTTTT	CSVSTGSTGELFF